The rows below give T cell receptor beta chains drawn from one sample of a study of blood T cell repertoires in COVID-19. Assay: immunoSEQ multiplex PCR; the TCRdb copy retains only in-frame clones and omits some. The table lists about 300,000 clones, approximately 89% of them singletons. The sample consisted of PBMCs or T cells enriched from blood (not recorded which). The receptors come from a woman between 45 and 65 years old who had been exposed to COVID-19. CDR3s include the opening cysteine and the closing phenylalanine or tryptophan. A D gene is named only where the DNA matches it firmly. Only part of the rows carry a size: once, few, many, or a class if the clone is expanded.

clone_size	v_call	d_call	j_call	cdr3_aa	cdr3_nt
.	TRBV2	TRBD1	TRBJ1-5	CASRLTGVNQPQHF	TGTGCCAGCAGGTTGACAGGGGTCAATCAGCCCCAGCATTTT
.	TRBV10-2	.	TRBJ2-7	CASSDRGNEQYF	TGCGCCAGCAGTGATAGAGGGAACGAGCAGTACTTC
once	TRBV5-1	TRBD2	TRBJ2-1	CASSGKPGGPDEQFF	TGCGCCAGCAGCGGGAAGCCGGGGGGGCCCGATGAGCAGTTCTTC
.	TRBV9	TRBD1	TRBJ2-7	CASSPGDRDYEQYF	TGTGCCAGCAGCCCCGGGGACAGGGACTACGAGCAGTACTTC
.	TRBV27	.	TRBJ1-6	CASSLRGSPLHF	TGTGCCAGCAGTTTAAGAGGTTCACCCCTCCACTTT
.	TRBV28	TRBD1	TRBJ1-2	CASSSAGGSGYTF	TGTGCCAGCAGTTCAGCAGGGGGCTCTGGCTACACCTTC
.	TRBV29-1	TRBD1	TRBJ1-5	CRHGRGRNQPQHF	TGCAGACACGGCAGGGGGCGAAATCAGCCCCAGCATTTT
.	TRBV29-1	.	TRBJ2-5	CSVEGRMQETQYF	TGCAGCGTTGAGGGGCGGATGCAAGAGACCCAGTACTTC
few	TRBV7-9	TRBD1	TRBJ2-7	CASSLQGAEQYF	TGTGCCAGCAGCTTACAGGGGGCGGAACAGTACTTC
.	TRBV4-1	TRBD1	TRBJ2-2	CASSHIGAWAGGTGELFF	TGCGCCAGCAGCCATATTGGGGCTTGGGCAGGGGGTACCGGGGAGCTGTTTTTT
.	TRBV3-1/TRBV3-2	TRBD1	TRBJ1-2	CASSYQGGGDGYTF	TGTGCCAGCAGCTACCAAGGAGGGGGCGATGGCTACACCTTC
.	TRBV24-1	.	TRBJ1-2	CATSAGGLNYGYTF	TGTGCCACCAGTGCTGGGGGCCTTAACTATGGCTACACCTTC
.	TRBV3-1/TRBV3-2	.	TRBJ2-1	CASSQDSGGPQFF	TGTGCCAGCAGCCAAGATTCGGGGGGCCCTCAGTTCTTC
.	TRBV10-3	TRBD1	TRBJ2-7	CAISESRGTGAYEQYF	TGTGCCATCAGTGAGTCGAGGGGGACAGGAGCTTACGAGCAGTACTTC
.	TRBV15	.	TRBJ2-7	CATSRDWGRGVSEQYF	TGTGCCACCAGCAGAGACTGGGGCAGGGGGGTCAGCGAGCAGTACTTC
.	TRBV6-5	.	TRBJ2-5	CASSYQGGLQETQYF	TGTGCCAGCAGTTACCAGGGGGGCCTCCAAGAGACCCAGTACTTC
.	TRBV14	TRBD1	TRBJ2-3	CASSLRQGVDF	TGTGCCAGCAGCCTTCGACAGGGGGTGGATTTT
.	TRBV5-4	.	TRBJ2-7	CASSLGGSDEQYF	TGTGCCAGCAGCTTGGGAGGGAGCGACGAGCAGTACTTC
.	TRBV10-3	.	TRBJ1-5	CAIGGRNQPQHF	TGTGCCATCGGAGGACGCAATCAGCCCCAGCATTTT
.	TRBV15	TRBD1	TRBJ1-1	CATSSPRTGKNTEAFF	TGTGCCACCAGCAGCCCGAGGACAGGCAAGAACACTGAAGCTTTCTTT
.	TRBV2	TRBD2	TRBJ2-7	CASRDLSGETYEQYF	TGTGCCAGCAGGGACCTCAGCGGGGAAACCTACGAGCAGTACTTC
.	TRBV7-2	TRBD1	TRBJ2-4	CASSLAGTGANIQYF	TGTGCCAGCAGCTTAGCCGGGACAGGTGCGAACATTCAGTACTTC
once	TRBV2	TRBD1	TRBJ1-3	CASPDRESSGNTIYF	TGTGCCAGCCCTGACAGGGAGAGCTCTGGAAACACCATATATTTT
.	TRBV6-1	TRBD1	TRBJ2-7	CASSEIWGQGLYEQYF	TGTGCCAGCAGTGAAATCTGGGGACAGGGTCTCTACGAGCAGTACTTC
.	TRBV10-2	TRBD1	TRBJ2-7	CATSLGQGNEQYF	TGCGCCACCAGCCTTGGACAGGGGAACGAGCAGTACTTC
.	TRBV7-2	TRBD2	TRBJ2-5	CASSLTSGRETQYF	TGTGCCAGCAGCCTAACTAGCGGGAGAGAGACCCAGTACTTC
.	TRBV7-9	.	TRBJ1-1	CASSPSRGGNTEAFF	TGTGCCAGCAGCCCCAGTAGGGGAGGAAACACTGAAGCTTTCTTT
.	TRBV11-2	TRBD1	TRBJ1-5	CASSATGGNQPQHF	TGTGCCAGCAGCGCGACAGGGGGCAATCAGCCCCAGCATTTT
.	TRBV4-1	TRBD1	TRBJ1-5	CASSQLPGQGPQPQHF	TGCGCCAGCAGCCAACTTCCGGGACAGGGTCCTCAGCCCCAGCATTTT
.	TRBV3-1/TRBV3-2	TRBD1	TRBJ2-3	CASSPPGQGTDTQYF	TGTGCCAGCAGCCCCCCGGGACAGGGCACAGATACGCAGTATTTT
.	TRBV13	.	TRBJ2-1	CASSLAGPLEQFF	TGTGCCAGCAGCTTAGCGGGTCCGCTGGAGCAGTTCTTC
.	TRBV23-1	.	TRBJ1-5	CASSHGVYRGICNQPQHF	TGCGCCAGCAGTCATGGAGTATACCGGGGGATTTGCAATCAGCCCCAGCATTTT
.	TRBV7-9	TRBD2	TRBJ2-5	CASSWRLAGGQETQYF	TGTGCCAGCAGCTGGCGACTAGCGGGGGGACAGGAGACCCAGTACTTC
.	TRBV29-1	TRBD1	TRBJ1-1	CSAPGGTGSTGGTEAFF	TGCAGCGCCCCAGGAGGGACAGGGAGTACCGGGGGCACTGAAGCTTTCTTT
.	TRBV9	.	TRBJ1-1	CASSVGTFSNTEAFF	TGTGCCAGCAGCGTGGGGACTTTTAGCAACACTGAAGCTTTCTTT
.	TRBV5-1	.	TRBJ1-3	CASSLSLGPGNTIYF	TGCGCCAGCAGCTTGAGTTTGGGGCCTGGAAACACCATATATTTT
.	TRBV5-6	TRBD2	TRBJ2-5	CASSLELAGTTGETQYF	TGTGCCAGCAGCTTGGAATTAGCGGGGACAACTGGGGAGACCCAGTACTTC
.	TRBV4-1	TRBD2	TRBJ2-5	CASSHSGGGEETQYF	TGCGCCAGCAGCCATTCTGGCGGGGGGGAAGAGACCCAGTACTTC
.	TRBV5-1	.	TRBJ2-2	CASSLNIPGELFF	TGCGCCAGCAGCTTGAATATCCCCGGGGAGCTGTTTTTT
.	TRBV15	.	TRBJ2-7	CATSRDRVGTYEQYF	TGTGCCACCAGCAGAGACAGGGTGGGAACCTACGAGCAGTACTTC
few	TRBV5-1	TRBD1	TRBJ2-7	CASSLYRQGAYEQYF	TGCGCCAGCAGCTTGTACAGACAGGGAGCCTACGAGCAGTACTTC
.	TRBV3-1/TRBV3-2	TRBD1	TRBJ1-6	CASSPHPGTGNSPLHF	TGTGCCAGCAGCCCGCACCCCGGGACAGGTAATTCACCCCTCCACTTT
.	TRBV2	TRBD1	TRBJ1-5	CASSEMGQEYSNQPQHF	TGTGCCAGCAGTGAAATGGGACAGGAATATAGCAATCAGCCCCAGCATTTT
.	TRBV27	.	TRBJ2-1	CASSYSHPSGEQFF	TGTGCCAGCAGTTATTCCCATCCGAGTGGTGAGCAGTTCTTC
.	TRBV3-1/TRBV3-2	.	TRBJ1-6	CASSPGGAINSPLHF	TGTGCCAGCAGCCCCGGGGGGGCGATTAATTCACCCCTCCACTTT
few	TRBV19	TRBD1	TRBJ1-2	CASRGQGRLGYTF	TGTGCCAGCAGGGGACAGGGGAGGCTTGGCTACACCTTC
.	TRBV6-5	TRBD1	TRBJ2-4	CASRPGQGGKNIQYF	TGTGCCAGCAGGCCGGGACAGGGAGGCAAAAACATTCAGTACTTC
.	TRBV14	TRBD2	TRBJ2-3	CASRQRGSTDTQYF	TGTGCCAGCAGACAGCGGGGGAGCACAGATACGCAGTATTTT
few	TRBV5-4	.	TRBJ1-1	CASSLARANTEAFF	TGTGCCAGCAGCTTGGCCAGGGCAAACACTGAAGCTTTCTTT
once	TRBV28	.	TRBJ1-2	CASSEGDGYTF	TGTGCCAGCAGTGAGGGAGATGGCTACACCTTC
.	TRBV5-1	.	TRBJ2-5	CASSQGTQQETQYF	TGCGCCAGCAGCCAAGGGACACAGCAAGAGACCCAGTACTTC
.	TRBV28	TRBD1	TRBJ1-1	CASSLGTGWVEAFF	TGTGCCAGCAGTTTAGGGACAGGGTGGGTTGAAGCTTTCTTT
.	TRBV5-1	TRBD2	TRBJ2-7	CASSVGLADEQYF	TGCGCCAGCAGCGTCGGACTAGCCGACGAGCAGTACTTC
.	TRBV6-2/TRBV6-3	TRBD2	TRBJ2-2	CASSQPGGVTGELFF	TGTGCCAGCAGCCAGCCGGGAGGGGTCACCGGGGAGCTGTTTTTT
.	TRBV19	TRBD2	TRBJ2-1	CASSSSASGGARGEQFF	TGTGCCAGTAGTTCATCGGCTAGCGGGGGGGCCAGGGGTGAGCAGTTCTTC